This T cell receptor (beta chain) was sequenced in a study of T cell responses to AZD1222 COVID-19 vaccine. The method was immunoSEQ multiplex PCR; TCRdb's version includes in-frame clones alone and lacks a portion of them. The data contain under 200,000 clones, around 87% of them seen just once; the ten biggest clones take up over 4%. This CDR3 has 14 amino acids. The germline V gene encodes CDR1 MNHEY and CDR2 SVGEGT. V lost 2 bases, J lost 3 bases, and 10 bases lay in between. Here the sequenced sample was peripheral blood, taken 28 days after the second AZD1222 dose. This sequence originates from an adult who received the AZD1222 COVID-19 vaccine. The chain links TRBV6-2 or TRBV6-3 to TRBJ2-5, with unresolved D. The CDR3 loop reads CASSYRSREETQYF. DNA for the CDR3: TGTGCCAGCAGTTACCGTAGCCGGGAAGAGACCCAGTACTTC.